This TCR beta chain was sequenced during a study of OX40 agonist ivuxolimab in advanced cancers. The wider study: In this cohort, patients received ivuxolimab, an agonistic anti-OX40 (CD134) antibody. Males comprised around four fifths of the group, whose mean age was approximately 62 years (range 23 to 79).

CDR3 size: 16 residues. The V gene end was trimmed by 3 bases and the J gene end by 2 bases; junction bases not matched to a gene: 7. The V gene's germline CDR1 is SGDLS and CDR2 YYNGEE. Study results and limitations: With doses of 0.1 to 3.0 mg/kg, CD4+ and CD8+ blood T cells had undergone clonal expansion by week 6. Relative to CD4+ cells, CD8+ T cells on average had more expanded clones.

Libraries were prepared by immunoSEQ multiplex PCR; TCRdb keeps only in-frame clonotypes and omits some of them. Altogether about 87,000 clones are present, around nine tenths being singletons, with the ten largest covering roughly 1.6%. As for this clone: Its specificity is not known.

The starting material was CD4+ or CD8+ T cells sorted from blood, obtained in a trial of the OX40 agonist ivuxolimab. The TCR was taken from an adult with an advanced solid tumor such as melanoma, head and neck, liver or kidney cancer. V gene TRBV9 combines with J gene TRBJ2-3; 9 positions agree with TRBD1. This CDR3 reads CASSAQTGGITDTQYF. CDR3 nucleotide sequence: TGTGCCAGCAGCGCCCAGACAGGGGGGATCACAGATACGCAGTATTTT.